This T cell receptor beta chain was observed in a study of blood T cell repertoires in COVID-19. Looking at the study overall: Acute and convalescent COVID-19 samples came from the United States, Italy and Spain.

Profiling relied on immunoSEQ multiplex PCR, and the TCRdb table lists in-frame clones only, not all of them. This table holds tens of thousands of clones, roughly 87% found once. The CDR3 has 15 amino acids. The germline gives CDR1 GTSNPN, CDR2 SVGIG (reference sequence). J was trimmed by 0 bases and V by 1 base; bases with no gene match: 4. Sequencing input: peripheral blood. The chain employs TRBV30 and TRBJ1-2; TRBD1 matches at 8 bases. This receptor was identified in a man in his forties with COVID-19, enrolled during active disease. CDR3 residues: CAWSDPGQANYGYTF. The CDR3 coding sequence is TGTGCCTGGAGTGATCCGGGACAGGCTAACTATGGCTACACCTTC.